These T cell receptor beta chains were read from a single sample in a study of T-cell reconstitution after alpha-beta-depleted transplantation in children. TCRdb reanalysed the PCR reads using MiXCR and keeps one entry per CDR3 protein. Altogether around 490,000 distinct CDR3 sequences are present, over 10% being singletons, with the ten largest covering 14%. The sample was PBMCs, mostly from graft donor cells, taken 180 days after TCRalphabeta/CD19-depleted stem cell transplant. The receptor set was obtained from a female patient aged 2-10 years who had a stem cell transplant for aplastic anemia, so the T cells may come from the graft donor. The CDR3 runs from the conserved cysteine through the conserved F or W. The D gene is left open where the match is weak. Not every row has a clone size; where given, it reads once, few, many or a size class.

>14|TRBV5-5|TRBJ2-1|.|many
CASSLAVWEDEQFF
TGTGCCAGCAGCTTGGCCGTGTGGGAGGATGAGCAGTTCTTC
>17|TRBV7-2|TRBJ2-1|TRBD2|few
CASSVEVLAGVHNEQFF
TGTGCCAGCAGCGTCGAGGTCCTAGCGGGAGTGCACAATGAGCAGTTCTTC
>17|TRBV15|TRBJ1-6|.|few
CATSRDLMSSYNSPLHF
TGTGCCACCAGCAGAGATCTAATGAGCTCCTATAATTCACCCCTCCACTTT
>19|TRBV7-8|TRBJ2-3|TRBD2|.
CASSFSSSGRFSSTDTQYF
TGTGCCAGCAGCTTTTCGTCTAGCGGGAGGTTTTCTAGCACAGATACGCAGTATTTT
>15|TRBV5-5|TRBJ1-5|TRBD1|.
CASSLRETGFQPQHF
TGTGCCAGCAGCTTAAGGGAGACAGGGTTTCAGCCCCAGCATTTT
>16|TRBV5-1|TRBJ1-1|.|many
CASSLGRQGLNTEAFF
TGCGCCAGCAGCTTGGGCCGGCAGGGACTTAACACTGAAGCTTTCTTT
>13|TRBV7-2|TRBJ2-1|.|many
CASSPGQYNEQFF
TGTGCCAGCAGCCCTGGACAGTACAATGAGCAGTTCTTC
>15|TRBV6-1|TRBJ2-1|.|many
CASTAARGSYNEQFF
TGTGCCAGCACGGCAGCTCGCGGCTCCTACAATGAGCAGTTCTTC
>15|TRBV5-1|TRBJ2-1|TRBD2|many
CASGPRSGSRNEQFF
TGCGCCAGCGGACCGAGAAGCGGGAGTAGGAATGAGCAGTTCTTC
>17|TRBV12-3/TRBV12-4|TRBJ2-5|.|.
CASSRPVEANTQETQYF
TGTGCCAGCAGTCGTCCTGTAGAAGCAAATACCCAAGAGACCCAGTACTTC
>16|TRBV28|TRBJ1-5|.|few
CASTLGPTGNNQPQHF
TGTGCCAGCACCCTGGGCCCTACAGGGAACAATCAGCCCCAGCATTTT
>15|TRBV7-6|TRBJ2-1|.|few
CASSLEAPHYNEQFF
TGTGCCAGCAGCTTAGAGGCTCCCCACTACAATGAGCAGTTCTTC
>14|TRBV29-1|TRBJ1-2|TRBD1|few
CSVEVRGQNYGYTF
TGCAGCGTTGAAGTCCGGGGACAGAACTATGGCTACACCTTC
>16|TRBV10-3|TRBJ2-1|TRBD2|.
CAISEKSGRAGIEQFF
TGTGCCATCAGTGAAAAGAGCGGGAGGGCCGGGATAGAGCAGTTCTTC
>17|TRBV7-2|TRBJ2-3|TRBD2|.
CASRRRMPAGVADTQYF
TGTGCCAGCAGGCGCCGGATGCCAGCGGGAGTTGCAGATACGCAGTATTTT
>13|TRBV12-3/TRBV12-4|TRBJ1-2|TRBD1|.
CASSLDYRGGYTF
TGTGCCAGCAGTTTAGATTACAGGGGTGGCTACACCTTC
>12|TRBV6-2/TRBV6-3|TRBJ2-1|.|few
CASSYSWTQQFF
TGTGCCAGCAGTTACTCGTGGACACAGCAGTTCTTC
>15|TRBV9|TRBJ1-1|.|few
CASSVGVGKDTEAFF
TGTGCCAGCAGCGTAGGAGTGGGAAAGGACACTGAAGCTTTCTTT
>15|TRBV28|TRBJ2-7|.|many
CASSSRWGTAYEQYF
TGTGCCAGCAGCTCCCGTTGGGGGACGGCCTACGAGCAGTACTTC
>14|TRBV10-3|TRBJ2-1|.|few
CAISGGLALKEQFF
TGTGCCATCAGTGGGGGGCTAGCGCTGAAGGAGCAGTTCTTC
>16|TRBV28|TRBJ2-3|.|.
CASSLGPGLGTDTQYF
TGTGCCAGCAGCCTGGGGCCGGGCCTTGGCACAGATACGCAGTATTTT
>13|TRBV20-1|TRBJ1-1|.|few
CSETRGGDTEAFF
TGCAGCGAGACCCGGGGCGGGGACACTGAAGCTTTCTTT
>14|TRBV14|TRBJ2-3|.|.
CASSQVDNTDTQYF
TGTGCCAGCAGCCAAGTGGACAACACAGATACGCAGTATTTT
>12|TRBV18|TRBJ2-2|.|.
CASSRWALELFF
TGTGCCAGCTCACGTTGGGCCCTGGAGCTGTTTTTT
>18|TRBV7-8|TRBJ2-4|TRBD2|.
CASSLGGRGDLAKNIQYF
TGTGCCAGCAGCTTAGGGGGTCGGGGGGATCTAGCCAAAAACATTCAGTACTTC
>15|TRBV2|TRBJ2-1|.|few
CASSEKQGYYNEQFF
TGTGCCAGCAGTGAAAAACAGGGATACTACAATGAGCAGTTCTTC
>16|TRBV6-1|TRBJ2-7|.|many
CASSELYRAFSYEQYF
TGTGCCAGCAGTGAACTTTACAGGGCCTTCTCCTACGAGCAGTACTTC
>16|TRBV24-1|TRBJ1-2|.|few
CATSDPGKPGGHGYTF
TGTGCCACCAGTGATCCTGGGAAGCCTGGGGGGCATGGCTACACCTTC
>18|TRBV11-2|TRBJ2-1|TRBD2|few
CASSLGLAGGPWYDEQFF
TGTGCCAGCAGCTTAGGACTAGCGGGAGGGCCTTGGTATGATGAGCAGTTCTTC
>15|TRBV4-2|TRBJ2-3|.|few
CAMSPRGDYTDTQYF
TGTGCCATGAGCCCCAGGGGCGACTACACAGATACGCAGTATTTT
>13|TRBV25-1|TRBJ1-1|.|.
CASSDLGDTEAFF
TGTGCCAGCAGTGATCTGGGAGACACTGAAGCTTTCTTT
>14|TRBV27|TRBJ1-1|.|.
CASSMAPLNTEAFF
TGTGCCAGCAGTATGGCTCCTCTGAACACTGAAGCTTTCTTT
>16|TRBV27|TRBJ2-1|.|.
CASSFRTLASYNEQFF
TGTGCCAGCAGTTTCCGGACACTAGCCTCCTACAATGAGCAGTTCTTC
>10|TRBV29-1|TRBJ1-2|.|few
CSVDEYGYTF
TGCAGCGTTGATGAGTATGGCTACACCTTC
>16|TRBV14|TRBJ2-3|.|.
CASSPIGVRSTDTQYF
TGTGCCAGCAGCCCAATAGGAGTAAGAAGCACAGATACGCAGTATTTT
>16|TRBV6-5|TRBJ2-3|.|many
CASSYMVAGSTDTQYF
TGTGCCAGCAGTTACATGGTAGCAGGGAGCACAGATACGCAGTATTTT
>17|TRBV4-3|TRBJ2-1|TRBD2|.
CASSQDLSSGSRQEQFF
TGCGCCAGCAGCCAAGATCTGAGTAGCGGGAGTCGCCAAGAGCAGTTCTTC